The T cell receptor beta chain under discussion was sequenced for a study of T cells in Graves' hyperthyroidism and ophthalmopathy. Study at large: Initial diagnosis, before any treatment, was when peripheral blood was collected.

Points from the study as a whole: A model built on 13 V-J features separated ophthalmopathy from stable hyperthyroidism.

Regions amplified from RNA transcripts were the TCR beta CDR3 regions. Using the HTBI primer set, a first-round RT-PCR was run on the TCR CDR3. TCRdb re-called the multiplex PCR reads with MiXCR, one entry per CDR3 protein. The table has roughly 280,000 distinct CDR3 sequences, over 15% seen once. 15 amino acids form the CDR3, both terminal residues included. Extraction of PBMCs used around 9.6 ml of fresh peripheral blood. For this clonotype: Its specificity is unknown. A much larger clone differs from this one at a single base, so this may be a read error. The DNA is left out, because the CDR3 cannot be placed on it with certainty; the CDR3 is given as TCRdb lists it.

Sequencing used blood. The rearrangement joins TRBV3-2 to TRBJ1-2; TRBD1, the table's D call, lacks a check against the DNA. TRBV3-2 is recorded as a pseudogene. This receptor was taken from a woman in her sixties with Graves' ophthalmopathy. The CDR3 reads CASSQYHRGIYGCTF.